The following is a T cell receptor (beta chain) sequence with its context. Each CDR3 protein gets one entry after TCRdb re-called the PCR reads with MiXCR. The table shows about 4,400 distinct CDR3 sequences, with about half occurring only once. The junction had 7 bases not matched to a gene; V was cut back by 5 bases and J by 5 bases. In germline, CDR1 is MNHNS, CDR2 SASEGT. The CDR3 is made up of 15 amino acids. The sample is drawn from a study of CD4 and CD8 cells across lung adenocarcinoma regions. This chain uses TRBV6-1 with TRBJ2-3, with 10 bases that match TRBD2. The receptor comes from a female donor with lung adenocarcinoma. The CD4 and CD8 labels of this study may be unreliable. The source material was CD4+ T cells from the center of a lung tumor. CDR3: CASSSLAGDGDTQYF. CDR3 DNA: TGTGCCAGCAGTAGCCTAGCGGGAGATGGAGATACGCAGTATTTT.